The sequence of this T cell receptor beta chain was determined in a study of blood T cells in healthy people across ages. Study-level points and caveats: Naive and antigen-experienced cells could not be conclusively compared, given unsorted PBMCs.

Comments on this clonotype: Antigen: not known.

Combining a sample-barcoded 5' primer with a J-beta primer mix, a second PCR ran for roughly 7 to 12 cycles. The yield of each sample was at least 2.5 million CDR3-containing paired-end reads. From the 5' RACE reads, TCRdb called clonotypes with MiXCR, one entry per CDR3 protein. The data show about 540,000 distinct CDR3 sequences, approximately 25% seen once. CDR3 size: 15 residues. Per germline, CDR1 MGHRA and CDR2 YSYEKL. V shed 1 base and J 3 bases; nucleotides not matched to a gene: 3. These same records also appear under a second study, on T cells of mothers and their children. That work adds: Unrelated pairs and related pairs have their TCR recombination output shaped similarly by thymic selection.

The source is a boy younger than 18 in good health. The chain recombines TRBV4-1 with TRBJ2-7; 10 bases match TRBD1. The specimen sequenced was blood. The DNA of the CDR3 is TGCGCCAGCAGCCAAGGGGGACAGGGGAACTACGAGCAGTACTTC. This sequence encodes CASSQGGQGNYEQYF.